The 11 T cell receptor beta chains below come from one sample, sequenced in a study of blood T cell repertoires in COVID-19 (dated by TCRdb to about 2020). The library was generated by the immunoSEQ multiplex PCR assay. TCRdb obtained this table from immuneACCESS and retained in-frame rearrangements with V and J assigned. These tables miss some clones; where compared with another copy, unresolved V genes account for less than half of the shortfall, and the remainder is unexplained. This sample holds approximately 45,000 clones; about 83% were observed only once. The top ten clonotypes cover 6% to 6.5% of the sample. The sample comprised peripheral blood. These receptors came from a woman aged 80 or older with acute or convalescent COVID-19.

The rearrangement joins TRBV7-9 to TRBJ2-3, with 10 bases lining up with TRBD2. V trimming: 5 bases; J trimming: 5 bases; junction bases outside the gene matches: 10. Germline V lookup: CDR1 SEHNR, CDR2 FQNEAQ (reference sequence). This CDR3 contains 16 residues. This chain's CDR3 is CASSLPLAGAGDTQYF. The CDR3 region has the DNA TGTGCCAGCAGCCTCCCCCTAGCGGGGGCAGGAGATACGCAGTATTTT. Full variable domain (outside the CDR3, taken from reference TRBV7-9 and TRBJ2-3): DTGVSQNPRHKITKRGQNVTFRCDPISEHNRLYWYRQTLGQGPEFLTYFQNEAQLEKSRLLSDRFSAERPKGSFSTLEIQRTEQGDSAMYLCASSLPLAGAGDTQYFGPGTRLTVL.

V gene TRBV10-1 combines with J gene TRBJ2-5; TRBD1 matches at 7 bases. V trimming: 2 bases; J trimming: 2 bases; junction bases outside the gene matches: 2. Germline CDR1 WNHNN, CDR2 SYGVQD (reference sequence). This CDR3 spans 14 amino acids. This chain's CDR3 is CASSERTGQETQYF. The CDR3, as DNA: TGCGCCAGCAGTGAGCGGACAGGACAAGAGACCCAGTACTTC.

V and J are TRBV18 and TRBJ1-2; D ambiguous. V gave up 3 bases and J gave up 2 bases, with 16 bases separating them. Germline V lookup: CDR1 KGHSH, CDR2 LQKENI. This CDR3 is built from 16 residues. The CDR3 reads CASSPPGLGRNYGYTF. The CDR3, as DNA: TGTGCCAGCTCACCCCCCGGTTTGGGCCGAAACTATGGCTACACCTTC. The whole variable domain, remainder taken from reference TRBV18 and TRBJ1-2, is NAGVMQNPRHLVRRRGQEARLRCSPMKGHSHVYWYRQLPEEGLKFMVYLQKENIIDESGMPKERFSAEFPKEGPSILRIQQVVRGDSAAYFCASSPPGLGRNYGYTFGSGTRLTVV.

The CDR3 region is CASSRGGGNQPQHF. DNA for the CDR3: TGTGCCAGTTCCCGAGGGGGCGGCAATCAGCCCCAGCATTTT. The chain links TRBV19 to TRBJ1-5, with TRBD1 matching over 7 bases. CDR3 length: 14 amino acids. V was clipped by 8 bases and J by 2 bases; unmatched bases: 6. In germline, CDR1 is LNHDA, CDR2 SQIVND (reference sequence).

V gene TRBV10-1 combines with J gene TRBJ1-5, with D maybe TRBD1 (5 bases). V lost 8 bases and J lost 0, with 17 bases in between. The CDR3 consists of 16 residues. The germline CDR1 and CDR2 sequences are WNHNN and SYGVQD (reference sequence). CDR3 protein: CASRKFTGNSNQPQHF. In DNA, the CDR3 is TGCGCCAGCCGAAAGTTTACAGGTAATAGCAATCAGCCCCAGCATTTT.

This clone has a handful of counts. The chain is built from TRBV4-2 and TRBJ1-6; 7 bases line up with TRBD1. V lost 4 bases, J lost 5 bases, and 2 bases stayed unmatched. The CDR3 is 14 amino acids. Germline V lookup: CDR1 LGHNA, CDR2 YNFKEQ. The CDR3 coding sequence is TGTGCCAGCAGCCGGGGACAGAATAATTCACCCCTCCACTTT. Protein product: CASSRGQNNSPLHF.

The V and J genes are TRBV11-1 and TRBJ2-1, with 15 bases aligning to TRBD2. There are 15 residues in the CDR3. Germline-derived CDR1 and CDR2 are SGHAT and FQDESV (reference sequence). V was pared by 5 bases and J by 12 bases, with 8 bases of the junction left unmatched. This CDR3 is CASSTGTSGGPGQFF. CDR3 nucleotide sequence: TGTGCCAGCAGCACGGGGACTAGCGGGGGGCCGGGGCAGTTCTTC. The complete variable domain, with remaining parts taken from reference TRBV11-1 and TRBJ2-1, reads EAEVAQSPRYKITEKSQAVAFWCDPISGHATLYWYRQILGQGPELLVQFQDESVVDDSQLPKDRFSAERLKGVDSTLKIQPAELGDSAMYLCASSTGTSGGPGQFFGPGTRLTVL.

The genes are TRBV14 and TRBJ2-3; D not resolved. The V gene's germline CDR1 is SGHDN and CDR2 FVKESK. Trimming pared 2 bases from V and 0 bases from J, leaving 9 bases between. This CDR3 has 15 amino acids. The CDR3 DNA reads as TGTGCCAGCAGCCAACGTTTCCGGAGCACAGATACGCAGTATTTT. This translates into CASSQRFRSTDTQYF.

This chain joins TRBV6-1 and TRBJ1-5, with D perhaps TRBD1 (6 bases). The CDR3 has 18 amino acids. Germline V CDR1 and CDR2: MNHNS, SASEGT. Trimming stripped 4 bases from V and 0 bases from J, with 19 bases between. CDR3 coding DNA: TGTGCCAGCAGTGGGAGGACAGTGAGGGGATATAGCAATCAGCCCCAGCATTTT. It is translated as CASSGRTVRGYSNQPQHF.

The rearrangement links TRBV3-1 (or the pseudogene TRBV3-2) to TRBJ1-2, with D possibly being TRBD1 (5 bases). There are 15 residues in the CDR3. CDR1 and CDR2 from the germline V gene are LGHDT and YNNKEL (reference sequence). Trimming left V 0 bases short and J 6 bases short, with 14 bases between. The CDR3 loop is CASSQDLGVQDGYTF. As DNA, the CDR3 is TGTGCCAGCAGCCAAGATTTAGGGGTTCAGGATGGCTACACCTTC.

J is TRBJ1-6 and V is TRBV6-5; D is possibly TRBD1 (5 bases). The CDR3 loop spans 16 amino acids. V shed 3 bases and J shed 8 bases, with 17 bases lying between them. Germline-derived CDR1 and CDR2 are MNHEY and SVGAGI. The CDR3 is CASSYSEAGSDSPLHF. The CDR3 DNA follows: TGTGCCAGCAGTTATTCCGAGGCAGGGTCGGATTCACCCCTCCACTTT.